The 10 T cell receptor beta chains presented below share a single source sample, sequenced in a study of T cells expressing NK-cell markers. TCRdb re-called the 5' RACE reads and gives one entry per CDR3 protein, without DNA. The sample totals about 150,000 distinct CDR3 sequences; its top ten clones hold roughly a third. The sample taken for sequencing was blood T cells: a sorted CD56 or NKG2C T cell subset, CD4+ or CD8+ T cells, or bulk PBMC T cells (not recorded which). The receptor set was obtained from a woman aged 45 to 65 in good health.

The gene calls are TRBV30 and TRBJ2-1; the TCRdb D gene call, TRBD2, has no DNA to confirm it. The CDR3 is 15 residues long. Looked up from germline, CDR1 is GTSNPN and CDR2 is SVGIG (reference sequence). The CDR3 is CAWSVGTTYADEQFF.

This chain connects TRBV7-9 to TRBJ2-1. Germline assignment: CDR1 SEHNR and CDR2 FQNEAQ (reference sequence). The CDR3 has 14 amino acids. The chain's CDR3 is CASSFEDSYNEQFF.

The V and J genes are TRBV20-1 and TRBJ2-5; TCRdb gives TRBD1 as the D gene, but with no DNA this cannot be confirmed. Looked up from germline, CDR1 is DFQATT and CDR2 is SNEGSKA (reference sequence). The CDR3 has 14 amino acids. The CDR3 region is CSARFTGGMETQYF.

The chain links TRBV25-1 to TRBJ2-1; as DNA is missing, the TRBD2 call by TCRdb cannot be tested. Looked up from germline, CDR1 is MGHDK and CDR2 is SYGVNS. The CDR3 contains 17 residues. Here the CDR3 reads CASSDDGTRTLDNEQFF.

This chain links TRBV12-3 or TRBV12-4 with TRBJ2-5; TCRdb returns TRBD2, unconfirmable since there is no DNA. The CDR3 has 15 amino acids. The CDR3 here is CASSRDSQRGETQYF.

J is TRBJ2-5 and V is TRBV6-5; TCRdb's assignment of TRBD1 cannot be checked, as there is no DNA. The CDR3 sequence is 14 residues long. Germline CDR1 MNHEY, CDR2 SVGAGI. The CDR3 sequence: CASNIGQSQETQYF.

The chain employs TRBV7-3 and TRBJ2-7; the D call from TCRdb, TRBD1, cannot be confirmed without DNA. Germline V gene lookup returns CDR1 SGHTA and CDR2 FQGTGA. CDR3 size: 13 residues. CDR3 loop: CASSRVGGDEQYF. Combining the CDR3 with reference TRBV7-3 and TRBJ2-7 gives the whole variable domain GAGVSQTPSNKVTEKGKYVELRCDPISGHTALYWYRQSLGQGPEFLIYFQGTGAADDSGLPNDRFFAVRPEGSVSTLKIQRTERGDSAVYLCASSRVGGDEQYFGPGTRLTVT.

V usage is TRBV12-3 or TRBV12-4 and J usage is TRBJ2-7; lacking DNA, the TRBD1 call made by TCRdb goes unchecked. CDR3 length: 14 amino acids. CDR3 sequence reads: CASSVGASSYEQYF.

V and J are TRBV3-1 and TRBJ1-2; the D call from TCRdb, TRBD1, cannot be confirmed without DNA. Germline V gene sequence: CDR1 LGHDT, CDR2 YNNKEL (reference sequence). The CDR3 length is 17 residues. CDR3 in amino acids: CASSPGDSRVRNYGYTF. The full variable domain, rest sourced from reference TRBV3-1 and TRBJ1-2, is DTAVSQTPKYLVTQMGNDKSIKCEQNLGHDTMYWYKQDSKKFLKIMFSYNNKELIINETVPNRFSPKSPDKAHLNLHINSLELGDSAVYFCASSPGDSRVRNYGYTFGSGTRLTVV.

The rearrangement links TRBV29-1 to TRBJ1-2; TCRdb outputs TRBD1, but without DNA this stays unchecked. The germline V gene has CDR1 SQVTM and CDR2 ANQGSEA. The CDR3 spans 13 residues. This chain's CDR3 is CSVEGRDVYGYTF.